The 5 T cell receptor beta chains below come from one sample, sequenced in a study of sequential checkpoint blockade in melanoma. Treatment meaning: randomized to nivolumab then ipilimumab (arm A) or the reverse (arm B). Method: immunoSEQ multiplex PCR; TCRdb's copy keeps in-frame clones and lacks some. The sample comprises over 950 clones, just under 20% of which are singletons, and about 9% rests with the top ten. The sample here was tumor tissue (inferred from file names), taken from a patient given nivolumab and ipilimumab in sequence. These receptors were obtained from a human donor with melanoma.

By share, this clone ranks as medium-sized. V usage is TRBV11-3 and J usage is TRBJ1-2, with D perhaps TRBD1 (6 bases). CDR1 is SGHNT, CDR2 YENEEA, per germline. V lost 4 bases to trimming and J lost 4 bases, with 13 bases between them. The CDR3 has 14 residues. The DNA of the CDR3 is TGTGCCAGCAGCTCCAGGGGCGGTAGCTATGGCTACACCTTC. Its translation: CASSSRGGSYGYTF.

This clone was detected only a few times. The J gene is TRBJ2-2, the V gene TRBV9; the D is unclear. Germline V gives CDR1 SGDLS, CDR2 YYNGEE. Trimming took 5 bases from V and 7 from J, leaving 18 bases between them. The CDR3 spans 15 residues. DNA of the CDR3: TGTGCCAGCAGTGACCCTGGACGAGCGATCGGGGAGCTGTTTTTT. This translates into CASSDPGRAIGELFF.

This clone qualifies as large. CDR3 sequence (DNA): TGTGCCAGCAGCCCCATCACAGGGTTGAACACTGAAGCTTTCTTT. Translating it yields CASSPITGLNTEAFF. The chain employs TRBV6-8 and TRBJ1-1; TRBD1 is a possible D gene (6 bases). The V end was cut by 6 bases, the J end by 0 bases, with 14 bases between. Germline CDR1 and CDR2: MNHGY and SAAAGT. The CDR3 extends over 15 amino acids.

This sequence joins TRBV6-8 and TRBJ1-2; D uncertain. V was cut by 0 bases and J by 4 bases, with 12 bases left in between. This CDR3 region has 15 residues. CDR1 is MNHGY, CDR2 SAAAGT, per germline. In DNA, the CDR3 is TGTGCCAGCAGTTACTCTCTTCGCAGCCCCTATGGCTACACCTTC. The encoded protein is CASSYSLRSPYGYTF.

This clone is categorized as medium-sized. The chain couples TRBV11-3 to TRBJ1-2; a weak D match, TRBD1 (5 bases). This CDR3 contains 15 residues. Germline V gene data show CDR1 as SGHNT and CDR2 as YENEEA. Trimming removed 2 bases from V and 8 bases from J, with 18 bases in between. Here the CDR3 reads CASSLHWGSHEGYTF. CDR3 in DNA: TGTGCCAGCAGCTTACATTGGGGGAGTCATGAAGGCTACACCTTC.